Listed below are T cell receptor beta chains from one sample, sequenced in a study of cytomegalovirus exposure and HLA in healthy donors. TCRdb's table, derived via immunoSEQ multiplex PCR, lists solely in-frame clones and lacks some. Of roughly 92,000 clones listed, around 86% are singletons. The sequenced sample consisted of PBMCs. These receptors were taken from a woman in her 70s in good health and CMV-seropositive. Each CDR3 is given with its conserved first and last residue. A D gene is named only where the DNA matches it firmly. Clone size is stated in some rows and not others, as once, few, many or a class when expanded.

cdr3_nt | cdr3_aa | d_call | j_call | v_call | clone_size
TGTGCCAGTAGCCGGGACAGGGGGCAGATTACGCAGTATTTT | CASSRDRGQITQYF | TRBD1 | TRBJ2-3 | TRBV19 | .
TGTGCCAGCAGCTCGTGGACAGGGAAAAGAGGCACTGAAGCTTTCTTT | CASSSWTGKRGTEAFF | TRBD1 | TRBJ1-1 | TRBV7-2 | .
TGTGCCGGGAGAGAGGGTACGACTTTAAATTCACCCCTCCACTTT | CAGREGTTLNSPLHF | . | TRBJ1-6 | TRBV28 | .
TGTGCCAGCAGTGGCGGGGGAGGGCACGGGGGAAACACCATATATTTT | CASSGGGGHGGNTIYF | . | TRBJ1-3 | TRBV25-1 | once
TGTGCCAGCAGGAGGGGGGGGGCGTACGAGCAGTACTTC | CASRRGGAYEQYF | . | TRBJ2-7 | TRBV28 | once
TGTGCCAGTGGGACCGGATTCGACAGGGGGCTTGGAAACACCATATATTTT | CASGTGFDRGLGNTIYF | TRBD1 | TRBJ1-3 | TRBV19 | .
TGTGCCAGCACCCCGGGGGGCAGATTTGGCTACACCTTC | CASTPGGRFGYTF | . | TRBJ1-2 | TRBV25-1 | .
TGTGCCAGCAGTACGACAGGGGGCCAAGATACGCAGTATTTT | CASSTTGGQDTQYF | TRBD1 | TRBJ2-3 | TRBV6-5 | .
TGTGCCTGGAGTGTCCTCAAGGCAGGGCGGAATTCACCCCTCCACTTT | CAWSVLKAGRNSPLHF | . | TRBJ1-6 | TRBV30 | .
TGTGCCAGCAGTCCTTCTAGCGGGAGGGCCGATGAGCAGTTCTTC | CASSPSSGRADEQFF | TRBD2 | TRBJ2-1 | TRBV28 | .
TGCGCCAGCAGCTTAGGGGTCCTCTCCTACGAGCAGTACTTC | CASSLGVLSYEQYF | . | TRBJ2-7 | TRBV5-1 | .
TGCGCCAGCAGCCCCTGGTCGGGGGGGACGGAAAAACTGTTTTTT | CASSPWSGGTEKLFF | . | TRBJ1-4 | TRBV4-1 | few
TGCGCCAGCAGCCAGGGACAGGGGGCCGACGAGCAGTACTTC | CASSQGQGADEQYF | TRBD1 | TRBJ2-7 | TRBV4-1 | few
TGTGCCAGCAGCCAGGGGCTGAGCTCTGGGGCCAACGTCCTGACTTTC | CASSQGLSSGANVLTF | . | TRBJ2-6 | TRBV27 | .
TGTGCCAGCAGCCCAAGGACTAGCGGGAGTGGGGAGACCCAGTACTTC | CASSPRTSGSGETQYF | TRBD2 | TRBJ2-5 | TRBV11-2 | .
TGCGCCAGCAGCTTGGGCGGGGACACCGGGGAGCTGTTTTTT | CASSLGGDTGELFF | . | TRBJ2-2 | TRBV5-1 | .
TGCGCCAGCACCGAGTCGCAGGCCCTGAACACTGAAGCTTTCTTT | CASTESQALNTEAFF | . | TRBJ1-1 | TRBV5-1 | .
TGCAGTGCTAGTGGCCCTTGTGAGCAGTATTTT | CSASGPCEQYF | . | TRBJ2-3 | TRBV20-1 | .
TGCGCCAGCAGCCCAACCCCTAGCGGGAAGGGCCAAGAGACCCAGTACTTC | CASSPTPSGKGQETQYF | TRBD2 | TRBJ2-5 | TRBV5-1 | .
TGCGCCAGCAGATATCCGGGGACAGGGGGCCCCACTAACACTGAAGCTTTCTTT | CASRYPGTGGPTNTEAFF | TRBD1 | TRBJ1-1 | TRBV5-1 | .
TGTGCCAGCAGCCAGAACTACAATGAGCAGTTCTTC | CASSQNYNEQFF | . | TRBJ2-1 | TRBV6-1 | .
TGTGCCAGTCGGCAGGACTATCAGCCCCAGCATTTT | CASRQDYQPQHF | . | TRBJ1-5 | TRBV19 | .
TGCGCCAGCAGCCCCCGGGACCAAGAGACCCAGTACTTC | CASSPRDQETQYF | . | TRBJ2-5 | TRBV5-1 | .
TGTGCCAGCAGCGTAGGATTAGCGCGCACAGATACGCAGTATTTT | CASSVGLARTDTQYF | . | TRBJ2-3 | TRBV9 | few